This passage covers 5 T cell receptor beta chains from one sample sequenced in a study of CD8+CD57+ T cells in acquired aplastic anemia. Those patients picked for sequencing had displayed CD8+CD57+ cell expansion on flow cytometry. Both TCR beta VDJ combination and CDR3 sequence profiling were carried out. Genomic DNA was the template for this profiling. TCRdb itself ran the reads through MiXCR, one entry per CDR3 protein. The sample has under 200,000 distinct CDR3 sequences; around 48% are singletons. Sequencing used sorted CD4+, CD8+, or CD8+CD57+ T cells (not recorded which) from PBMCs. These receptor sequences come from a human donor with aplastic anemia.

The genes are TRBV10-3 and TRBJ1-2, with D hard to call. CDR3 length equals 15 residues. The V and J ends lost 3 bases and 0 bases respectively, with 11 bases between them. Germline assignment: CDR1 ENHRY and CDR2 SYGVKD. This chain's CDR3 is CAISDGLGANYGYTF. CDR3 sequence (DNA): TGTGCCATCAGTGATGGGTTGGGAGCTAACTATGGCTACACCTTC.

This clonotype was counted ten times or more. The J gene is TRBJ1-1, the V gene TRBV4-1, with D tentatively TRBD1 (6 bases). The CDR3 has 14 amino acids. Trimming removed 2 bases from V and 7 bases from J, with 14 bases in between. The germline gives CDR1 MGHRA, CDR2 YSYEKL. CDR3 DNA: TGCGCCAGCAGCCAAAAAGCAGGGGTGGGTGAAGCTTTCTTT. It is translated as CASSQKAGVGEAFF.

This clonotype was seen only a few times. A much larger clone lies a single base off, so this may be a read error. The chain couples TRBV10-3 to TRBJ1-1; 8 bases match TRBD1. V shed 7 bases and J 11 bases; nucleotides not matched to a gene: 18. Per the germline V gene, CDR1 is ENHRY and CDR2 is SYGVKD. There are 15 residues in the CDR3. CDR3 region: CAIKGSGQAPDGAFF. CDR3 sequence (DNA): TGTGCCATCAAGGGCTCGGGACAGGCCCCAGATGGGGCTTTCTTT.

This clonotype occurred once. The chain employs TRBV11-2 and TRBJ2-1; possibly TRBD2 for D (6 bases). Germline CDR1 SGHAT, CDR2 FQNNGV. The CDR3 sequence is 14 residues long. The germline V and J ends were trimmed by 5 bases and 3 bases, with 11 bases remaining between them. CDR3 protein: CASSRAGLYNEQFF. The CDR3 nucleotides are TGTGCCAGCAGCCGGGCGGGACTCTACAATGAGCAGTTCTTC.

This clonotype was recorded at least ten times. The chain carries TRBV20-1 and TRBJ2-4, with D hard to call. This CDR3 contains 14 residues. Germline-derived CDR1 and CDR2 are DFQATT and SNEGSKA (reference sequence). V was shortened by 4 bases and J by 0 bases, with 10 bases between the two germline ends. CDR3 in amino acids: CSATIEVAKNIQYF. CDR3 bases: TGCAGTGCTACAATTGAGGTAGCCAAAAACATTCAGTACTTC.